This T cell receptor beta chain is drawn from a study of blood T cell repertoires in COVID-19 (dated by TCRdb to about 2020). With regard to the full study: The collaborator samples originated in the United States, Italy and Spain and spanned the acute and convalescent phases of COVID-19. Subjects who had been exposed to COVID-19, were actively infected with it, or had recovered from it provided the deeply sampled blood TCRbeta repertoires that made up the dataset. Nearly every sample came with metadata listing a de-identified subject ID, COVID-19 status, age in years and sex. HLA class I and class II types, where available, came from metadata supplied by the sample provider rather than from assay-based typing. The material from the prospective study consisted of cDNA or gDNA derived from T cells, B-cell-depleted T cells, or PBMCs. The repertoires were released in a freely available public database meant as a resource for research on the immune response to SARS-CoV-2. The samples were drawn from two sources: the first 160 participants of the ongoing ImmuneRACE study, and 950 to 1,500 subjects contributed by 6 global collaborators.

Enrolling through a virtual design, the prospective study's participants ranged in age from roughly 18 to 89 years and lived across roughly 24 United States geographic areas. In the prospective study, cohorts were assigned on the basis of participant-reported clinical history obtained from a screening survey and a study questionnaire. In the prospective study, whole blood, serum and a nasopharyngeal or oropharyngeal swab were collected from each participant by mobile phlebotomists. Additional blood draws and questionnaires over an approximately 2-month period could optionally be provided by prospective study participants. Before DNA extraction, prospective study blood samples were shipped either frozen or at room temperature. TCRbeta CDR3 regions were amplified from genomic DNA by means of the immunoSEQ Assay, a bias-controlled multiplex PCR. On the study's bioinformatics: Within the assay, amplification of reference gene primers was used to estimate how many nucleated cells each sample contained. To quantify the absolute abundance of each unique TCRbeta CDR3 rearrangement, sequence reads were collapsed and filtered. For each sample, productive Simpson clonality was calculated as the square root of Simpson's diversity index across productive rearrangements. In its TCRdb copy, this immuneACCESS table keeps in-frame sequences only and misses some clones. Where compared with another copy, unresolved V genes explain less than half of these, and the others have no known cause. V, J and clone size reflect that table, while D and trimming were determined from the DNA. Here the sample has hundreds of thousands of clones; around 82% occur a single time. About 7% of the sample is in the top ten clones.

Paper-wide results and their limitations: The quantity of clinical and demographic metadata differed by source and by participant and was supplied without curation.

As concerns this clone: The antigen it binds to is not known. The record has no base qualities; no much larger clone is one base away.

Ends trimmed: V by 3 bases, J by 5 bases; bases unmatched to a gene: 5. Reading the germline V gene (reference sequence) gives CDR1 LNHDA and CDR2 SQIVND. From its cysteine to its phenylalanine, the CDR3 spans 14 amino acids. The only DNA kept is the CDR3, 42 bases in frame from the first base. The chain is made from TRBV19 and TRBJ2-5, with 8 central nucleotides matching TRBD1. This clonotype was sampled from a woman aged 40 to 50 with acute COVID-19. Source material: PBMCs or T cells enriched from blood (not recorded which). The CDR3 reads CASSIGQGWETQYF. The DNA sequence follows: TGTGCCAGTAGTATTGGACAGGGTTGGGAGACCCAGTACTTC.